The 17 T cell receptor beta chains listed next were all sequenced from one sample in a study of cytomegalovirus exposure and HLA in healthy donors. The PCR had 60 Vbeta and 13 Jbeta primers. This table comes from immunoSEQ multiplex PCR, and its TCRdb copy is limited to in-frame clones, with some not included. The sample shows about 130,000 clones, 8.5% to 10% of them seen only once. The sequenced sample consisted of PBMCs. Every receptor here comes from a man aged 35 to 55 in good health and CMV-seronegative.

In its sample, this clone was seen a few times. CDR3 bases: TGTGCCAGCAACGGACAGGGGGGACTCGAGCAGTACTTC. Translating it yields CASNGQGGLEQYF. The J gene is TRBJ2-7, the V gene TRBV6-1, with TRBD1 identical over 10 bases. Germline loops: CDR1 MNHNS, CDR2 SASEGT. The CDR3 runs 13 residues. The junction had 6 bases not matched to a gene; V was cut back by 7 bases and J by 6 bases.

CDR3 in DNA: TGCGCCAGCACCGGACAGGGTTTCATTGGGGCCAACGTCCTGACTTTC. Residues: CASTGQGFIGANVLTF. The chain links TRBV5-1 to TRBJ2-6, with 8 positions matching TRBD1. The CDR3 runs to 16 residues. V lost 6 bases to trimming and J lost 3 bases; unmatched junction nucleotides: 8. Germline V gene data show CDR1 as SGHRS and CDR2 as YFSETQ.

J is TRBJ2-5 and V is TRBV4-3, with TRBD1 as a possible D gene (5 bases). The CDR3 totals 15 residues. Germline assignment: CDR1 LGHNA and CDR2 YSLEER. V was cut by 0 bases and J by 5 bases, with 13 bases left in between. CDR3 loop: CASSQDRGLGETQYF. DNA of the CDR3: TGCGCCAGCAGCCAAGATAGGGGCCTGGGGGAGACCCAGTACTTC.

This clone was observed a handful of times. The genes are TRBV9 and TRBJ2-2, with TRBD1 matching over 9 bases. V gave up 4 bases and J gave up 3 bases; unmatched junction bases: 7. The germline CDR1 and CDR2 sequences are SGDLS and YYNGEE. The CDR3 length is 16 residues. CDR3 coding DNA: TGTGCCAGCAGCCCCCGGACAGGGGAGTACACCGGGGAGCTGTTTTTT. It translates to CASSPRTGEYTGELFF.

This chain joins TRBV28 and TRBJ2-7, with D possibly TRBD1 on 6 matching bases. The germline gives CDR1 MDHEN, CDR2 SYDVKM. Trimming took off 7 bases at V and 1 base at J, with 11 bases between the two ends. CDR3 length: 13 amino acids. CDR3 amino acids: CASKSGVSYEQYF. The CDR3 region has the DNA TGTGCCAGCAAGTCAGGGGTGTCCTACGAGCAGTACTTC.

A word on this clone: Other DNA sequences in this specimen translate into the identical CDR3. The J gene is TRBJ2-1, the V gene TRBV4-3; the D gene is possibly TRBD2 (6 bases). There are 16 residues in the CDR3. CDR1 and CDR2 (germline): LGHNA, YSLEER. Trimming stripped 0 bases from V and 0 bases from J, with 9 bases between. The chain's CDR3 is CASSQDGGASYNEQFF. As DNA, the CDR3 is TGCGCCAGCAGCCAAGATGGAGGGGCCTCCTACAATGAGCAGTTCTTC.

The sample holds a few counts of this clone. The chain couples TRBV7-9 to TRBJ1-6, with a tentative D call TRBD1 (5 bases). Trimming pared 1 base from V and 0 bases from J, leaving 10 bases between. Germline loops: CDR1 SEHNR, CDR2 FQNEAQ (reference sequence). This CDR3 region has 17 residues. In nucleotides, the CDR3 is TGTGCCAGCAGCTTAGGCAGACAGAGCTCCTATAATTCACCCCTCCACTTT. Translated, it gives CASSLGRQSSYNSPLHF.

This clone was seen a handful of times. This chain links TRBV5-6 with TRBJ2-2; D is uncertain. V lost 3 bases and J 3 bases, leaving 3 bases between the germline ends. In germline, CDR1 is SGHDT, CDR2 YYEEEE. The CDR3 runs 12 residues. CDR3: CASSSYTGELFF. The CDR3 DNA sequence: TGTGCCAGCAGCTCGTACACCGGGGAGCTGTTTTTT.

The genes are TRBV2 and TRBJ1-2; no clear D. The V gene's germline CDR1 is SNHLY and CDR2 FYNNEI. V was shortened by 3 bases and J by 4 bases, with 9 bases between the two germline ends. CDR3 length: 13 amino acids. The CDR3: CASSDRKSYGYTF. Written as DNA, the CDR3 is TGTGCCAGCAGTGATCGAAAGAGCTATGGCTACACCTTC.

This clone was seen a handful of times. A read error may account for a junction end that differs from germline. The CDR3 DNA follows: TGTGCCAGCAGCTTAGGCGGGGGCTCTTACAATGGGCAGTTCTTC. It specifies CASSLGGGSYNGQFF. The chain employs TRBV11-2 and TRBJ2-1, with D perhaps matching TRBD2 (7 bases). This CDR3 comprises 15 residues. Germline V CDR1 and CDR2: SGHAT, FQNNGV.

The chain uses TRBV30 and TRBJ1-2; a weak D match, TRBD1 (6 bases). CDR1 and CDR2 from the germline V gene are GTSNPN and SVGIG (reference sequence). The V and J ends lost 2 bases and 8 bases respectively, with 15 bases between them. The CDR3 length is 13 residues. The DNA of the CDR3 is TGTGCCTGGAGTATCCAGGGGCCAAAAGGCTACACCTTC. Residues: CAWSIQGPKGYTF.

The genes are TRBV5-1 and TRBJ2-6, with 9 bases fitting TRBD1. The CDR3 loop spans 18 amino acids. Germline CDR1 SGHRS, CDR2 YFSETQ. Trimming took 5 bases from V and 1 from J; bases not matched to a gene: 10. In nucleotides, the CDR3 is TGCGCCAGCAGTTCTACCGGGACAGGGCCTTCTGGGGCCAACGTCCTGACTTTC. It codes for CASSSTGTGPSGANVLTF.

The V call is TRBV19, the J call TRBJ2-1; 7 bases fit TRBD2. Trimming cost V 10 bases and J 5 bases; bases outside gene matches: 8. Germline CDR1 is LNHDA and CDR2 is SQIVND (reference sequence). This CDR3 has 13 amino acids. CDR3 sequence: CAIAGGWNNEQFF. CDR3 bases: TGTGCCATAGCCGGGGGGTGGAACAATGAGCAGTTCTTC.

The CDR3 loop is CASRTRTGSSGELFF. For the CDR3, the DNA is TGTGCCAGCAGGACAAGGACAGGGTCGTCCGGGGAGCTGTTTTTT. The rearrangement joins TRBV2 to TRBJ2-2, with 8 bases identical to TRBD1. V lost 6 bases, J lost 6 bases, and 9 bases stayed unmatched. The CDR3 has 15 residues. Germline V gene data show CDR1 as SNHLY and CDR2 as FYNNEI.

The chain recombines TRBV7-9 with TRBJ1-3, with D hard to call. V gave up 11 bases and J gave up 2 bases, with 10 bases separating them. CDR3 length: 12 residues. Germline CDR1 SEHNR, CDR2 FQNEAQ (reference sequence). The CDR3 coding sequence is TGTGCCCCCGGAGAAGCTGGAAACACCATATATTTT. This translates into CAPGEAGNTIYF.

This clone was found once. The chain uses TRBV6-1 and TRBJ1-4, with D possibly matching TRBD1 (5 bases). Trimming removed 7 bases from V and 6 bases from J, with 18 bases in between. CDR1 is MNHNS and CDR2 is SASEGT in the germline V gene. This CDR3 spans 15 amino acids. CDR3 sequence (DNA): TGTGCCAGCACCGAATGGGGGGACGCGGATGAAAAACTGTTTTTT. Translating gives CASTEWGDADEKLFF.

Only a few counts were recorded for this clone. The V call is TRBV9, the J call TRBJ2-3; 8 bases are a match to TRBD2. From germline, CDR1 is SGDLS and CDR2 YYNGEE. V gave up 2 bases and J gave up 6 bases; unmatched junction bases: 8. The CDR3 has 15 amino acids. CDR3 amino acids: CASSVSGNHGDTQYF. The CDR3 DNA reads TGTGCCAGCAGCGTTAGCGGGAACCATGGGGATACGCAGTATTTT.